This T cell receptor (beta chain) was recovered during a study of chemoradiotherapy in HPV16-positive cancers. Per germline, CDR1 ENHRY and CDR2 SYGVKD. CDR3 size: 14 residues. Trimming shortened V by 2 bases and J by 10 bases, and 12 bases separated the two germline ends. Measured with immunoSEQ multiplex PCR; TCRdb has only the in-frame clones, and not every one. Among roughly 5,100 clones, 55% to 85% were seen once, and the ten largest hold over 9.5%. The source material was tumor tissue, sampled from a patient who underwent chemoradiotherapy. The chain combines TRBV10-3 with TRBJ1-6, with D maybe TRBD1 (5 bases). This TCR was recovered from a human donor with HPV-associated anogenital cancer. Here the CDR3 DNA reads TGTGCCATCAGTGAGACCTCGCGGGGGTCACCCCTCCACTTT. Protein product: CAISETSRGSPLHF.